This T cell receptor (beta chain) appears in the sequencing data of a study of OX40 agonist ivuxolimab in advanced cancers. Whole-study findings and limits: Patients who responded partially at 0.1-3.0 mg/kg showed clonal expansion ranking among the lowest.

The CDR3 spans 13 residues. Germline V gene sequence: CDR1 SGHAT, CDR2 FQNNGV. Between the trimmed V and J ends, which lost 6 bases and 8 bases, there was a span of 16 bases. This clone was detected a few times. Its antigen is still unknown. TCRdb keeps only in-frame clones here, not all; method: immunoSEQ multiplex PCR. The data hold approximately 70,000 clones, with roughly 80% observed a single time. This receptor was identified in an adult with an advanced solid tumor such as melanoma, head and neck, liver or kidney cancer. Here the sequenced sample was CD4+ or CD8+ T cells sorted from blood, taken in a trial of the OX40 agonist ivuxolimab. The rearrangement joins TRBV11-2 to TRBJ1-1; D perhaps matches TRBD1 (5 bases). The DNA for the CDR3 is TGTGCCAGCAGGGCGTCCGGGGCACCCGAAGCTTTCTTT. Translation: CASRASGAPEAFF.